Following are 25 T cell receptor beta chains from one sample sequenced in a study of blood T cell repertoires in COVID-19. The assay was immunoSEQ multiplex PCR, and TCRdb's table has in-frame clones only and misses some. The table includes about 220,000 clones, 70% to 90% detected once. The sample consisted of peripheral blood. All receptors come from a man in his thirties or forties who had recovered from COVID-19.

The gene calls are TRBV14 and TRBJ1-1; TRBD1 agrees at 8 bases. J gave up 1 base and V 1 base, and 14 bases lay outside the gene matches. The CDR3 extends over 19 amino acids. The germline V gene encodes CDR1 SGHDN and CDR2 FVKESK. CDR3 region: CASSQAKFHRGGTNTEAFF. CDR3 DNA sequence: TGTGCCAGCAGCCAAGCTAAATTTCACAGGGGGGGAACGAACACTGAAGCTTTCTTT.

This clone was found once. J is TRBJ2-7 and V is TRBV5-1; D may be TRBD1 (5 bases). Germline assignment: CDR1 SGHRS and CDR2 YFSETQ. Trimming shortened V by 4 bases and J by 3 bases, and 8 bases separated the two germline ends. The CDR3 length is 12 residues. In DNA, the CDR3 is TGCGCCAGCAGCACTGACAGCTACGAGCAGTACTTC. This encodes CASSTDSYEQYF.

The chain uses TRBV10-3 and TRBJ2-1; 7 bases match TRBD2. Trimming at V came to 8 bases and at J to 6 bases, leaving 7 bases not matched to a gene. This CDR3 spans 13 amino acids. The germline V gene has CDR1 ENHRY and CDR2 SYGVKD. This CDR3 reads CAILGGVRNEQFF. The DNA of the CDR3 is TGTGCCATCCTGGGGGGGGTGCGCAATGAGCAGTTCTTC.

This clone was seen a single time. V and J are TRBV6-6 and TRBJ2-3; TRBD2 aligns across 9 bases. The CDR3 is 13 amino acids. CDR1 is MNHNY and CDR2 is SVGAGI in the germline V gene (reference sequence). V gave up 7 bases and J gave up 4 bases; unmatched junction bases: 3. The CDR3 loop is CASKAGGADTQYF. The CDR3 DNA follows: TGTGCCAGCAAGGCGGGGGGGGCAGATACGCAGTATTTT.

This clone was seen more than once but under ten times. The chain has TRBV6-6 and TRBJ1-1; 9 positions match TRBD1. Losses at the gene ends were 4 bases for V and 3 bases for J; bases not matched to a gene: 9. Germline-derived CDR1 and CDR2 are MNHNY and SVGAGI (reference sequence). The CDR3 is 16 amino acids. CDR3 nucleotide sequence: TGTGCCAGCAGTTCCGGGACAGGGAGTTGGGACACTGAAGCTTTCTTT. Protein: CASSSGTGSWDTEAFF.

There are a few counts of this clone. V gene TRBV27 combines with J gene TRBJ1-2; TRBD1 aligns across 7 bases. V trimming: 5 bases; J trimming: 8 bases; junction bases outside the gene matches: 11. This CDR3 comprises 14 residues. The V gene's germline CDR1 is MNHEY and CDR2 SMNVEV (reference sequence). CDR3 protein: CASSLRTGPRGYTF. DNA for the CDR3: TGTGCCAGCAGTCTCCGGACAGGACCCAGAGGCTACACCTTC.

V is TRBV9 and J is TRBJ2-1; 14 bases line up with TRBD2. The length of the CDR3 is 18 residues. V dropped 4 bases and J dropped 4; count of bases not matched to a gene: 10. Looked up from germline, CDR1 is SGDLS and CDR2 is YYNGEE. The DNA for the CDR3 is TGTGCCAGCAGCCCTTTGACTAGCGGGGGGGCCCTTTACAATGAGCAGTTCTTC. The encoded protein is CASSPLTSGGALYNEQFF.

V usage is TRBV4-1 and J usage is TRBJ2-7; possible D gene TRBD2, 6 bases. The V end lost 4 bases, the J end lost 2 bases, and 15 bases lay between the germline ends. The CDR3 runs 15 residues. The V gene's germline CDR1 is MGHRA and CDR2 YSYEKL. The CDR3 sequence: CASSPSSTSTYEQYF. CDR3 DNA: TGCGCCAGCAGCCCCTCTTCGACTAGTACCTACGAGCAGTACTTC.

The chain is built from TRBV5-1 and TRBJ1-6; D is unclear. The CDR3 loop spans 14 amino acids. The germline V gene encodes CDR1 SGHRS and CDR2 YFSETQ. The V gene lost 4 bases and the J gene lost 7 bases, with 12 bases spanning the gap. CDR3 region: CASSLSGWNSPLHF. In DNA form, the CDR3 reads TGCGCCAGCAGCCTTAGCGGGTGGAATTCACCCCTCCACTTT.

The genes are TRBV6-6 and TRBJ2-1; D may be TRBD2 (5 bases). CDR1 and CDR2 (germline): MNHNY, SVGAGI (reference sequence). CDR3 length: 14 amino acids. V lost 5 bases and J lost 9, with 17 bases in between. As DNA, the CDR3 is TGTGCCAGCAGTCCCACCTCGAGGGCGGGTGAGCAGTTCTTC. It is translated as CASSPTSRAGEQFF.

J is TRBJ2-7 and V is TRBV29-1; weak D call: TRBD1 (6 bases). V was cut by 8 bases and J by 0 bases, with 17 bases left in between. The germline gives CDR1 SQVTM, CDR2 ANQGSEA. The CDR3 contains 14 residues. In nucleotides, the CDR3 is TGCAGCTCTCGGACAGACTATAGCTCCTACGAGCAGTACTTC. Protein product: CSSRTDYSSYEQYF.

The count of this clone is one. This chain links TRBV11-3 with TRBJ1-1; D remains ambiguous. Per the germline V gene, CDR1 is SGHNT and CDR2 is YENEEA. V lost 4 bases and J lost 2, with 5 bases in between. The CDR3 runs to 12 residues. The CDR3 bases are TGTGCCAGCAGCTCCCAAAACACTGAAGCTTTCTTT. This encodes CASSSQNTEAFF. The full variable domain, with the rest looked up from reference TRBV11-3 and TRBJ1-1, is EAGVVQSPRYKIIEKKQPVAFWCNPISGHNTLYWYLQNLGQGPELLIRYENEEAVDDSQLPKDRFSAERLKGVDSTLKIQPAELGDSAVYLCASSSQNTEAFFGQGTRLTVV.

The rearrangement uses TRBV10-1 and TRBJ2-3, with 8 bases that match TRBD2. This CDR3 comprises 15 residues. Germline V gives CDR1 WNHNN, CDR2 SYGVQD (reference sequence). V gave up 3 bases and J gave up 4 bases; unmatched junction bases: 6. This CDR3 is CASSEGGGRADTQYF. CDR3 DNA: TGCGCCAGCAGTGAAGGCGGGGGGAGGGCAGATACGCAGTATTTT.

The chain uses TRBV12-3 or TRBV12-4 and TRBJ1-1; D is undetermined. The V and J ends lost 8 bases and 7 bases respectively, with 14 bases between them. The CDR3 runs 12 residues. As DNA, the CDR3 is TGTGCCAGCCTAAGAACGACGGGTGAAGCTTTCTTT. It specifies CASLRTTGEAFF.

This chain links TRBV15 with TRBJ1-3; D gene ambiguous. V lost 8 bases, J lost 5 bases, and 31 bases lay in between. CDR1 LNHNV and CDR2 YYDKDF come from the germline V gene (reference sequence). This CDR3 spans 19 amino acids. CDR3 amino acids: CATGQIPPDGSMGRNTIYF. The CDR3 DNA reads TGTGCCACCGGCCAAATACCACCCGACGGCAGTATGGGCCGAAACACCATATATTTT.

The chain uses TRBV6-6 and TRBJ2-1; TRBD1 agrees at 7 bases. There are 16 residues in the CDR3. Germline V lookup: CDR1 MNHNY, CDR2 SVGAGI (reference sequence). V trimming: 6 bases; J trimming: 7 bases; junction bases outside the gene matches: 15. The CDR3 nucleotides are TGTGCCAGCAGGGCCCGGACAGGCGACTCGGGGAATGAGCAGTTCTTC. It codes for CASRARTGDSGNEQFF.

CDR3 protein: CASSLGTNEKLFF. The CDR3, as DNA: TGCGCCAGCAGCTTGGGGACAAATGAAAAACTGTTTTTT. The chain joins TRBV5-1 to TRBJ1-4, with D perhaps matching TRBD1 (5 bases). Germline loops: CDR1 SGHRS, CDR2 YFSETQ. Trimming cost V 0 bases and J 5 bases, with 5 bases left between them. The CDR3 runs to 13 residues. The full variable domain, with the rest looked up from reference TRBV5-1 and TRBJ1-4, is KAGVTQTPRYLIKTRGQQVTLSCSPISGHRSVSWYQQTPGQGLQFLFEYFSETQRNKGNFPGRFSGRQFSNSRSEMNVSTLELGDSALYLCASSLGTNEKLFFGSGTQLSVL.

V gene TRBV5-5 combines with J gene TRBJ1-4, with 7 positions matching TRBD1. Germline-derived CDR1 and CDR2 are SGHKS and YYEKEE (reference sequence). The CDR3 totals 17 residues. Trimming took 2 bases from V and 0 from J; bases not matched to a gene: 7. DNA for the CDR3: TGTGCCAGCAGCTTTGAGGACAGGAGGGCAACTAATGAAAAACTGTTTTTT. Translation gives CASSFEDRRATNEKLFF.

The chain combines TRBV3-1 (or the pseudogene TRBV3-2) with TRBJ1-1, with TRBD1 as a possible D gene (5 bases). Trimming took off 3 bases at V and 0 bases at J, with 14 bases between the two ends. The CDR3 loop spans 16 amino acids. Germline loops: CDR1 LGHDT, CDR2 YNNKEL (reference sequence). The CDR3 is CASSHSAGPMNTEAFF. DNA for the CDR3: TGTGCCAGCAGCCACTCAGCAGGGCCCATGAACACTGAAGCTTTCTTT.

The chain combines TRBV12-3 or TRBV12-4 with TRBJ2-7; D remains ambiguous. The CDR3 totals 12 residues. V gave up 3 bases and J gave up 3 bases, with 6 bases separating them. The CDR3 coding sequence is TGTGCCAGCAGTTTTTTAAACTACGAGCAGTACTTC. It is translated as CASSFLNYEQYF.

Here the CDR3 reads CASSYATPAYEQYF. CDR3 DNA sequence: TGTGCCAGCAGTTACGCAACTCCCGCCTACGAGCAGTACTTC. The rearrangement joins TRBV6-5 to TRBJ2-7; D is unresolved. The length of the CDR3 is 14 residues. V was cut by 2 bases and J by 2 bases, with 10 bases left in between. The germline CDR1 and CDR2 sequences are MNHEY and SVGAGI.

This chain uses TRBV5-6 with TRBJ1-2; 7 bases agree with TRBD1. The CDR3 contains 14 residues. With 7 bases clipped from V and 1 base from J, the junction kept 7 bases outside the gene matches. CDR1 is SGHDT and CDR2 is YYEEEE in the germline V gene. In DNA, the CDR3 is TGTGCCAGCTCGGGGACAGTCTTTAACTATGGCTACACCTTC. It translates to CASSGTVFNYGYTF. Combining the CDR3 with reference TRBV5-6 and TRBJ1-2 gives the whole variable domain DAGVTQSPTHLIKTRGQQVTLRCSPKSGHDTVSWYQQALGQGPQFIFQYYEEEERQRGNFPDRFSGHQFPNYSSELNVNALLLGDSALYLCASSGTVFNYGYTFGSGTRLTVV.

This chain links TRBV27 with TRBJ2-4; TRBD1 is a possible D gene (5 bases). Germline CDR1 and CDR2: MNHEY and SMNVEV (reference sequence). V lost 3 bases, J lost 7 bases, and 28 bases lay in between. The CDR3 length is 19 residues. The CDR3 DNA reads TGTGCCAGCAGTTTTGGCAGGGTATCTGCTCGGTCGATACTTAACATTCAGTACTTC. This codes for CASSFGRVSARSILNIQYF.

The chain joins TRBV14 to TRBJ1-2; no clear D. Germline V gene lookup returns CDR1 SGHDN and CDR2 FVKESK. V lost 2 bases and J 7 bases, leaving 23 bases between the germline ends. The CDR3 totals 17 residues. The CDR3, as DNA: TGTGCCAGCAGCCAACGGCCGGCGGAAGGATCGCTCGGTGGCTACACCTTC. This translates into CASSQRPAEGSLGGYTF.

The chain links TRBV27 to TRBJ2-7, with TRBD1 identical over 9 bases. CDR1 and CDR2 (germline): MNHEY, SMNVEV (reference sequence). J gave up 7 bases and V 5 bases, and 9 bases lay outside the gene matches. The CDR3 is made up of 14 amino acids. The CDR3 reads CASSPGQGLREQYF. The CDR3 DNA sequence: TGTGCCAGCAGTCCGGGACAGGGTCTAAGGGAGCAGTACTTC.